The T cell receptor beta chain under discussion was sequenced for a study of blood T cell repertoires in COVID-19. Deletions cut 7 bases from V and 1 base from J, with 13 bases between. The CDR3 is 13 residues long. Germline V CDR1 and CDR2: GTSNPN, SVGIG (reference sequence). The repertoire was sequenced with immunoSEQ multiplex PCR; TCRdb's copy has only in-frame clones and lacks some. The sample yields about 270,000 clones, roughly 88% seen once. V and J are TRBV30 and TRBJ2-5; a weak D match, TRBD1 (5 bases). This TCR derives from a woman at least 80 years old with COVID-19, enrolled during active disease. The sequencing sample was made of peripheral blood. The DNA for the CDR3 is TGTGCCTCCCAACGACAGACCCAAGAGACCCAGTACTTC. This sequence encodes CASQRQTQETQYF.